This TCR beta chain was captured in a study of identical twins listed by TCRdb under 2016. About the study as a whole: To test whether fetal clonotypes persist, this study deep-sequenced TCR alpha and beta repertoires from monozygotic twins, from unrelated adults of various ages, and from cord blood. To rule out contamination, replicate twin experiments were performed at different times with different library preparation protocols. The study at large found these results: Because the same donors could not be followed over many years, conclusions were based on cross-sectional statistical analysis. In monozygotic twins, out-of-frame TCR alpha sharing was systematically underestimated by recombination models, although the models agreed with sharing between unrelated individuals. Invariant T cells such as MAIT and iNKT could partly confound zero-insertion analyses, although diverse VJ usage argued against such confounding for most clonotypes. Compared with coincidental sharing between unrelated individuals, out-of-frame TCR alpha sequences shared between twins showed an excess of sequences with low generation probability. In beta out-of-frame sequences, excess twin sharing was weaker, because having fewer shared sequences lowered the signal-to-noise ratio. Fewer insertions were carried by abundant cord blood beta clonotypes, a similar but weaker trend appeared in young adult naive repertoires, and no such trend appeared in memory repertoires.

Library creation used 5' RACE. Sequencing was carried out with an Illumina HiSeq 2000. A universal primer binding site was introduced by template switching, and a unique molecular identifier was present in the final cDNA, enabling accurate counting of TCR cDNA molecules. Specific primers in the conserved constant-segment region were used to synthesize first-strand cDNA for TCR alpha and beta chains. To control for contamination, every cDNA library was double barcoded, receiving both a SMART-Mk sample barcode and Illumina barcodes. TruSeq adapter sequences and Illumina sample barcodes were added in two successive PCR steps. The Illumina HiSeq platform was used with custom primers to sequence TCR alpha and beta cDNA libraries. As for how the authors treated the data: Unique molecular identifiers were extracted from raw reads with MiGEC, and CDR3 positions were determined with MiXCR. For each individual, recombination models were inferred using an EM algorithm with the repgenHMM and IGoR tools. Shared clonotypes were analyzed with the tcR package in R, and sharing was normalized by the product of cloneset sizes. To study raw recombination free of thymic and clonal selection effects, out-of-frame nonproductive sequences were analyzed. TCRdb applied fastp at Q25 and MiXCR to the public reads, then kept only in-frame beta chains. Rows are unified per CDR3 protein, each entry keeping the most common DNA and genes. None of the V and J calls come from the authors' own analysis; TCRdb made them. The sample has hundreds of thousands of distinct CDR3 sequences on record, roughly 6% of them singletons. Around 1.7% of the sample belongs to the ten largest clones.

Every donor in the study was a healthy Caucasian. The researchers also sequenced three unrelated adults who were not twins: a male aged 18 to 29, a male aged 50 to 59, and a female aged 50 to 59. Miltenyi CD45RO+ enrichment and human naive T-cell isolation kits were used to isolate memory (CD45RO+) and naive T cells from PBMC. The germline ends are 17 bases apart after V is trimmed by 4 bases and J by 2 bases. CDR1 and CDR2, per the germline V gene, are MGHRA and YSYEKL. The CDR3 spans 17 residues, from the cysteine through the phenylalanine. This entry keeps only the CDR3 DNA: 51 bases, framed from base 1. Ten or more counts support this clonotype. No cognate antigen has been identified for it. Nothing much larger sits one base from this clone, and base qualities are not available.

Recombination linked TRBV4-1 to TRBJ2-2; TRBD2 might be the D gene, on 6 matching bases. The sequenced sample was naive T cells sorted from blood. Interpreted using the paper, the cell subset or site label stands for: cells isolated with a human naive T-cell isolation kit. The sequence derives from a man between 18 and 35 years old in good health. The encoded CDR3 is CASSLERAGPNTGELFF. Read as DNA, the sequence is TGCGCCAGCAGCCTCGAGCGGGCAGGCCCCAACACCGGGGAGCTGTTTTTT.